A single sample gave rise to the 12 T cell receptor beta chains below, sequenced in a study of Ad26.COV2.S vaccination and SARS-CoV-2 variants. Treatment noted: 15 to 20 received Ad26.COV2.S at low or high dose, single or two shots; about 5 received placebo; per-sample allocation not given. After the first vaccine or placebo injection, samples were drawn on day 63. The method was immunoSEQ multiplex PCR; TCRdb's version includes in-frame clones alone and lacks a portion of them. The sample carries 350,000 to 500,000 clones, 88% recorded once. The sample in question was peripheral blood, obtained in a trial of Ad26.COV2.S vaccine versus placebo. The origin of the receptors is a person aged 18-65 years who received the Ad26.COV2.S COVID-19 vaccine or a placebo.

The chain combines TRBV7-2 with TRBJ2-3; D may be TRBD2 (6 bases). The V and J ends lost 4 bases and 4 bases respectively, with 18 bases between them. Germline-derived CDR1 and CDR2 are SGHTA and FQGNSA. The CDR3 covers 16 residues. CDR3 nucleotides: TGTGCCAGCAGCTCCACCGGGGGACCAGGGTCAGATACGCAGTATTTT. The encoded protein is CASSSTGGPGSDTQYF.

This chain links TRBV4-1 with TRBJ2-1; 11 nucleotides line up with TRBD2. The CDR3 has 15 amino acids. The V gene end was trimmed by 1 base and the J gene end by 7 bases; junction bases not matched to a gene: 3. CDR1 and CDR2 from the germline V gene are MGHRA and YSYEKL. The CDR3 loop is CASSQVAGGENEQFF. CDR3 in DNA: TGCGCCAGCAGCCAAGTAGCGGGGGGGGAGAATGAGCAGTTCTTC.

The chain joins TRBV27 to TRBJ2-7; D unresolved. CDR1 is MNHEY, CDR2 SMNVEV, per germline (reference sequence). This CDR3 is 13 amino acids long. With 0 bases removed from V and 6 bases from J, the gap between germline ends came to 9 bases. The CDR3 nucleotides are TGTGCCAGCAGTTTATCGATGGCGCGCGAGCAGTACTTC. Protein: CASSLSMAREQYF.

The chain employs TRBV27 and TRBJ2-2, with D perhaps TRBD1 (5 bases). Germline CDR1 MNHEY, CDR2 SMNVEV (reference sequence). This CDR3 spans 16 amino acids. V gave up 10 bases and J gave up 0 bases, with 18 bases separating them. The CDR3, as DNA: TGTGCCACCAGAGGTTGGGGCAGCACGAACACCGGGGAGCTGTTTTTT. Amino acid sequence: CATRGWGSTNTGELFF.

J is TRBJ1-1 and V is TRBV19; D might be TRBD1 (6 bases). The germline V and J ends were trimmed by 8 bases and 1 base, with 11 bases remaining between them. The CDR3 length is 13 residues. Germline CDR1 reads LNHDA; CDR2 reads SQIVND (reference sequence). CDR3 coding DNA: TGTGCCAGTGGAGAACAGGGGAACACTGAAGCTTTCTTT. Encoded protein: CASGEQGNTEAFF.

This chain links TRBV30 with TRBJ1-6, with D possibly being TRBD1 (5 bases). Germline V gene data show CDR1 as GTSNPN and CDR2 as SVGIG (reference sequence). The CDR3 is 14 amino acids. Trimming left V 1 base short and J 14 bases short, with 18 bases between. The DNA for the CDR3 is TGTGCCTGGAGTGGGGTACAGGCAAGTTTAGCCCTCCACTTT. This gives the protein CAWSGVQASLALHF.

The rearrangement uses TRBV7-2 and TRBJ1-2; unclear D gene. With 0 bases removed from V and 3 bases from J, the gap between germline ends came to 8 bases. Germline V gene lookup returns CDR1 SGHTA and CDR2 FQGNSA. The CDR3 extends over 14 amino acids. The CDR3, as DNA: TGTGCCAGCAGCTTAGCGGGCCAGGACTATGGCTACACCTTC. Translated, it gives CASSLAGQDYGYTF.

The chain is built from TRBV6-5 and TRBJ2-3; the match to TRBD1 covers 10 bases. The J segment lost 5 bases and the V segment lost 4 bases, leaving 9 bases of the junction unmatched. Germline values: CDR1 MNHEY, CDR2 SVGAGI. The CDR3 covers 16 residues. CDR3 DNA sequence: TGTGCCAGCAGTTCCCCCGGGACAGGGGCCGGAGATACGCAGTATTTT. This codes for CASSSPGTGAGDTQYF.

This chain uses TRBV28 with TRBJ1-5; possibly TRBD1 for D (5 bases). The CDR3 is 14 amino acids. V gave up 1 base and J gave up 5 bases, with 9 bases separating them. Germline V CDR1 and CDR2: MDHEN, SYDVKM. The CDR3 protein is CASSLLQVDQPQHF. DNA for the CDR3: TGTGCCAGCAGTTTATTACAGGTCGATCAGCCCCAGCATTTT.

V and J are TRBV29-1 and TRBJ1-4; D gene ambiguous. Germline V lookup: CDR1 SQVTM, CDR2 ANQGSEA. The CDR3 length is 12 residues. V was shortened by 5 bases and J by 1 base, with 5 bases between the two germline ends. CDR3 DNA: TGCAGCGTTCTGGGAACTAATGAAAAACTGTTTTTT. Its protein product is CSVLGTNEKLFF.

V usage is TRBV7-2 and J usage is TRBJ2-3; D gene ambiguous. V gave up 6 bases and J gave up 4 bases, with 14 bases separating them. CDR3 length: 14 amino acids. Germline CDR1 reads SGHTA; CDR2 reads FQGNSA. The CDR3 region is CASSVSSAPDTQYF. The CDR3 nucleotides read TGTGCCAGCAGTGTATCCTCTGCGCCAGATACGCAGTATTTT.

The chain employs TRBV11-2 and TRBJ2-7; no firm D call. From germline, CDR1 is SGHAT and CDR2 FQNNGV. The V and J ends lost 3 bases and 6 bases respectively, with 18 bases between them. CDR3 length: 15 amino acids. This CDR3 is CASSFGWSPSSEQYF. The CDR3, as DNA: TGTGCCAGCAGCTTTGGCTGGAGCCCCTCGAGCGAGCAGTACTTC.